The clone carrying this T cell receptor beta chain was seen only a few times. Its antigen is not known. V shed 1 base and J shed 2 bases, with 9 bases lying between them. The CDR3 consists of 14 residues. Germline-derived CDR1 and CDR2 are SGHAT and FQNNGV. The sample belongs to a study of beta chain features in type 1 diabetes. Study details: Age, gender and cell yields were similar between patients and healthy donors. Study-level findings and limits: The study found moderately but significantly shorter TCRB CDR3s in all four CD4+ subsets of Type 1 diabetes patients.

Every isolated RNA sample was fully reverse transcribed, so sequencing captured expressed TCRB transcripts. Clones were sequenced by immunoSEQ multiplex PCR, and TCRdb holds only the in-frame ones, with some missing. The sample yields some 150,000 clones, approximately 13% seen once. The receptor comes from a man younger than 35 with type 1 diabetes. The source material was central memory CD4+ T cells from blood. This rearrangement joins TRBV11-2 to TRBJ2-7, with a tentative D call TRBD1 (5 bases). The CDR3 loop reads CASSLAGKTYEQYF. CDR3 nucleotide sequence: TGTGCCAGCAGCTTAGCAGGGAAAACCTACGAGCAGTACTTC.